Presented here are 10 T cell receptor beta chains from one specimen sequenced in a study of blood T cells in healthy people across ages. The use of a sample-barcoded 5' primer and a J-beta primer mix characterized a second PCR of roughly 7 to 12 cycles. MiXCR, applied by TCRdb to the 5' RACE reads, yields one record per CDR3 protein. The sample includes 540,000 or so distinct CDR3 sequences, 47% of them seen just once. Sequencing was done on a sample of blood. These receptors originate from an elderly man in good health.

This clonotype was detected many times. The V call is TRBV25-1, the J call TRBJ2-1; D perhaps matches TRBD2 (5 bases). Germline V lookup: CDR1 MGHDK, CDR2 SYGVNS. This CDR3 contains 16 residues. Trimming removed 1 base at V and 2 bases at J, with 12 bases between. This chain's CDR3 is CASSESVARPYNEQFF. For the CDR3, the DNA is TGTGCCAGCAGTGAATCTGTAGCGAGGCCCTACAATGAGCAGTTCTTC.

The rearrangement uses TRBV4-2 and TRBJ2-3; 9 bases line up with TRBD2. CDR1 is LGHNA and CDR2 is YNFKEQ in the germline V gene. The CDR3 has 16 amino acids. The ends lost 1 base at V and 6 bases at J; junction bases unmatched: 8. The CDR3 DNA sequence: TGTGCCAGCAGCCAAGGGAATAGCGGGAGTGTGGATACGCAGTATTTT. Its protein product is CASSQGNSGSVDTQYF.

The V gene is TRBV3-1, the J gene TRBJ2-7; TRBD2 matches at 8 bases. This CDR3 has 14 amino acids. The germline V gene encodes CDR1 LGHDT and CDR2 YNNKEL (reference sequence). The V gene end was trimmed by 1 base and the J gene end by 2 bases; junction bases not matched to a gene: 1. The CDR3 DNA reads as TGTGCCAGCAGCCAAGCGGGACTAGCCTACGAGCAGTACTTC. Its translation: CASSQAGLAYEQYF.

The chain is built from TRBV5-1 and TRBJ1-1, with D perhaps matching TRBD1 (5 bases). The CDR3 spans 15 residues. Trimming cost V 1 base and J 0 bases, with 10 bases left between them. Germline loops: CDR1 SGHRS, CDR2 YFSETQ. The CDR3 DNA sequence: TGCGCCAGCAGCTTGTTTCCAGGGTTGAACACTGAAGCTTTCTTT. Its translation is CASSLFPGLNTEAFF.

The table lists this clonotype with a few counts. V usage is TRBV5-1 and J usage is TRBJ2-7; no reliable D call. CDR1 is SGHRS and CDR2 is YFSETQ in the germline V gene. CDR3 length: 14 amino acids. Deletions cut 0 bases from V and 5 bases from J, with 12 bases between. The CDR3, as DNA: TGCGCCAGCAGCTTGGTCCCGGGTTCTGACGAGCAGTACTTC. This codes for CASSLVPGSDEQYF.

The genes are TRBV5-1 and TRBJ2-6; 10 nucleotides align to TRBD1. This CDR3 comprises 17 residues. CDR1 is SGHRS and CDR2 is YFSETQ in the germline V gene. Trimming at V came to 5 bases and at J to 1 base, leaving 6 bases not matched to a gene. The CDR3 sequence: CASRGGTGASGANVLTF. The DNA of the CDR3 is TGCGCCAGCAGAGGAGGGACAGGGGCGTCTGGGGCCAACGTCCTGACTTTC.

This clonotype has a handful of counts. DNA for the CDR3: TGCAGTGCTAGAGTGACTAGCGGGGGGATATATGATACGCAGTATTTT. Residues: CSARVTSGGIYDTQYF. J is TRBJ2-3 and V is TRBV20-1, with 13 nucleotides matching TRBD2. CDR1 and CDR2 (germline): DFQATT, SNEGSKA (reference sequence). The CDR3 contains 16 residues. J was trimmed by 6 bases and V by 1 base; bases with no gene match: 7.

J is TRBJ1-2 and V is TRBV2, with a weak D call TRBD1 (5 bases). The V gene's germline CDR1 is SNHLY and CDR2 FYNNEI. V was shortened by 1 base and J by 0 bases, with 9 bases between the two germline ends. CDR3 length: 15 amino acids. This chain's CDR3 is CASSEGGAANYGYTF. CDR3 nucleotide sequence: TGTGCCAGCAGTGAAGGAGGGGCAGCTAACTATGGCTACACCTTC.

Points on this clonotype: One end of the junction does not line up with germline, which may come from a read error. CDR3 in amino acids: CASSPETTQETQYF. CDR3 coding DNA: TGTGCTAGCAGCCCCGAGACGACTCAAGAGACCCAGTACTTC. The chain is built from TRBV7-8 and TRBJ2-5; no definite D call. The germline V gene encodes CDR1 SGHVS and CDR2 FQNEAQ. The CDR3 is 14 residues long.

Ten or more counts support this clonotype. The CDR3 sequence is CASSFGSYEQYF. CDR3 DNA sequence: TGTGCCAGCAGCTTTGGGTCCTACGAGCAGTACTTC. V and J are TRBV7-9 and TRBJ2-7, with D unclear. The CDR3 covers 12 residues. The germline V gene has CDR1 SEHNR and CDR2 FQNEAQ (reference sequence). Trimming left V 3 bases short and J 1 base short, with 4 bases between.